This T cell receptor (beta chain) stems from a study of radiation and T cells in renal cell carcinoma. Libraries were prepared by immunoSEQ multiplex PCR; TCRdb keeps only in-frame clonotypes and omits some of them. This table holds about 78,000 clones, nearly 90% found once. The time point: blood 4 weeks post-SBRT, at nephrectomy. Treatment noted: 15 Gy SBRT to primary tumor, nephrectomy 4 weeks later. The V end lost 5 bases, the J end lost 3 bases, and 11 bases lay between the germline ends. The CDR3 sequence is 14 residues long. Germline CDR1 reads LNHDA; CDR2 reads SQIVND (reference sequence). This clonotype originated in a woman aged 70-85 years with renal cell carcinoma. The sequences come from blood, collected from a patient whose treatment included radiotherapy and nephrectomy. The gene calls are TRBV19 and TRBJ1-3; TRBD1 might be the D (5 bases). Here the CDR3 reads CASSRGDFGNTIYF. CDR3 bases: TGTGCCAGTAGTCGGGGGGATTTTGGAAACACCATATATTTT.